This entry features one T cell receptor (beta chain) sequence. The antigen remains unidentified. An end of the junction differs from the germline gene, which may be a read error. Germline-derived CDR1 and CDR2 are SGHAT and FQDESV (reference sequence). This CDR3 has 18 residues. Alongside a J-beta primer mix, a sample-barcoded 5' primer served in a second PCR lasting about 7 to 12 cycles. One entry per CDR3 protein, called by TCRdb with MiXCR from the 5' RACE reads. The sample contains approximately 1,000,000 distinct CDR3 sequences, 40% to 50% of which appear only once. This sample was included in a study of blood T cells in healthy people across ages. Study-wide results and caveats: No conclusive comparison of naive versus antigen-experienced cells was possible with unsorted PBMCs. Higher naive T cell percentage went strongly together with higher TCR beta diversity.

The TCR originated in a woman between 55 and 75 years old in good health. The chain couples TRBV11-1 to TRBJ2-2, with 12 bases lining up with TRBD2. Sequenced: blood. In nucleotides, the CDR3 is TGTGCCGGCAGCTTGCCTACTAGCGGGAGGAGACACACCGGGGAGCTGTTTTTT. Protein: CAGSLPTSGRRHTGELFF.